The clone carrying this T cell receptor (beta chain) has only one observation. Its antigen remains unidentified. These data come from a study of PD-L1 blockade in urothelial cancer. Study in general: At 3 weeks (second dose) and 6 weeks after starting treatment, blood was analyzed. Study results and caveats: At the 3-week point, tumor-associated blood clones expanded more in durable-benefit patients.

Stated time point: peripheral blood 6 weeks after treatment start. Sampling of each patient yielded between 1 and 8 specimens, collected pretreatment and on-treatment. CDR1 is SGHVS and CDR2 is FQNEAQ in the germline V gene. The V and J ends lost 2 bases and 0 bases respectively, with 17 bases between them. This CDR3 region has 17 residues. Produced via immunoSEQ multiplex PCR; TCRdb's table is partial and in-frame only. Among nearly 50,000 clones listed, 70% to 90% were seen once. This clonotype was sampled from a man between 65 and 85 years old with urothelial cancer. Here the sequenced sample was PBMCs, taken around atezolizumab (anti-PD-L1) treatment. This chain connects TRBV7-8 to TRBJ2-7; D is unresolved. CDR3 sequence (DNA): TGTGCCAGCAGCTTAACGCAGGCTTCACTGTACTCCTACGAGCAGTACTTC. This gives the protein CASSLTQASLYSYEQYF.